These T cell receptor beta chains were read from a single sample in a study of shared clonotypes between healthy human individuals. TCRdb's table, derived via immunoSEQ multiplex PCR, lists solely in-frame clones and lacks some. Among about 2.1 million clones, about 93% were seen once, and the ten largest hold about 1.6%. Specimen: naive CD8+ T cells from PBMCs. The receptors stem from a man aged 18 to 30 in good health. Some clones in this sample may be carry-over from other donors' samples. Each CDR3 is given with its conserved first and last residue. Size values are once, few and many counts, or a class for expanded clones, and some rows have none.

clone size	V gene	CDR3 protein
NA	TRBV28	CASTIGASGRDEQFF
NA	TRBV27	CASSYNGETGEQFF
NA	TRBV19	CASSIDSEEGEQYF
NA	TRBV27	CASSVTGGAGELFF
NA	TRBV2	CASSVPTSGRADTQYF
NA	TRBV9	CASSVGQGANVLTF
NA	TRBV19	CASSIGVASYGYTF
NA	TRBV4-1	CASSPTPAAANQPQHF
NA	TRBV27	CASSVTGSVYEQYF
NA	TRBV13	CASSLAPNNEQFF
NA	TRBV4-1	CASSQRSLLNTEAFF
NA	TRBV27	CASSWAGGSGYGYTF
once	TRBV14	CASSQVGWVYEQYF
NA	TRBV11-1	CASSSRTTGSNEQFF
NA	TRBV29-1	CSVDGVENEKLFF
NA	TRBV2	CASSETLSRDHEQYF
NA	TRBV15	CATSVRAGLYTGELFF
NA	TRBV5-5	CASKLGTEYEQYF
NA	TRBV15	CATSRDRTVSSYEQYF
NA	TRBV6-1	CASSDRTSGQAYEQYF
NA	TRBV10-3	CAISLTSGRDNEQFF
NA	TRBV6-4	CASSDFGLAGYNEQFF
NA	TRBV6-6	CASRLMGEADTQYF
NA	TRBV19	CASSGWREGRDTQYF
NA	TRBV4-1	CASSQGARTEAFF
NA	TRBV6-1	CASSVSTSKAYEQYF
NA	TRBV14	CASSQEGSRASSTDTQYF
NA	TRBV29-1	CSVEGNLAGHYSSTDTQYF
NA	TRBV10-1	CASSESLDRGITF
once	TRBV2	CASSDRLNTGGPWKSTEAFF
NA	TRBV29-1	CSVHGQGPYEQYF
NA	TRBV4-3	CASSQEGGEGDTQYF
NA	TRBV4-3	CASSQEAGFSYEQYF
NA	TRBV2	CASSLGDTGWDEQYF
NA	TRBV19	CASSIAQGATYEQYF
NA	TRBV30	CAWSAGPPGTQYF
NA	TRBV28	CASRKNEQFF
NA	TRBV7-3	CASSLKLAGPNPDTQYF
NA	TRBV6-1	CASSEGRQGTVIPGELFF
NA	TRBV11-2	CASSFGGSYEQYF
NA	TRBV4-1	CASSQPGRSHNSPLHF
NA	TRBV7-9	CASSHQARGTEKLFF
NA	TRBV11-2	CASSQGGHYTF
NA	TRBV2	CASGRRGLEDYEQYF
NA	TRBV19	CASSLTVNTEAFF
few	TRBV9	CASSAGDTGELFF
NA	TRBV14	CASSLGLAGGLGANVLTF
NA	TRBV27	CASSLSYGGTGELFF
NA	TRBV5-8	CASSLGARYEQYF
NA	TRBV5-8	CASSLASSNTEAFF
few	TRBV5-5	CASSLGLSGEAFF
NA	TRBV28	CASNDRGPYTDTQYF
NA	TRBV19	CASRRDHESTDTQYF
NA	TRBV7-6	CASLTTGGYEQYF